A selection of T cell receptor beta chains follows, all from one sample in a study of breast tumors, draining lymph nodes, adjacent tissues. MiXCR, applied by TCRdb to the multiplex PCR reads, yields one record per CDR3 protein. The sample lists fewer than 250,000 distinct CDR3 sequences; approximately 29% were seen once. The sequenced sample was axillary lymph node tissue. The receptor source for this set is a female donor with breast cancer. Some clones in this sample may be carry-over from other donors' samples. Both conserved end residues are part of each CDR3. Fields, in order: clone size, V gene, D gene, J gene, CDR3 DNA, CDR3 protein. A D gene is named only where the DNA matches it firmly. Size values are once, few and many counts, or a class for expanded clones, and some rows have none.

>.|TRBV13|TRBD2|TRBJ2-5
TGTGCCAGCAGCCCGCCCCGACTAGCAGGAGGGGAGACCCAGTACTTC
CASSPPRLAGGETQYF
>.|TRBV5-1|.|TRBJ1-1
TGCGCCAGCAGCTTGGCCGGGGCGGGGGCCCTGAACACTGAAGCTTTCTTT
CASSLAGAGALNTEAFF
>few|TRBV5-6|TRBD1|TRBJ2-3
TGTGCCAGCAGCCCAGGGACAGCGGCTTCCCCTACGCAGTATTTT
CASSPGTAASPTQYF
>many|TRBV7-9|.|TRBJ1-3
TGTGCCAGCAGCTCCGCCCAGGGAGCTGGAAACACCATATATTTT
CASSSAQGAGNTIYF
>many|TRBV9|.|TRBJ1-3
TGTGCCAGCAGCGCTGGACACGTCTCTGGAAACACCATATATTTT
CASSAGHVSGNTIYF
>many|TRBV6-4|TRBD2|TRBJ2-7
TGTGCCAGCAGCCACGCGGGACTAGCGGGAGGGGACTACGAGCAGTACTTC
CASSHAGLAGGDYEQYF
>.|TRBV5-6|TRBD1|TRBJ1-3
TGTGCCAGCAGCCCAACAGGGGTTCGCTCTGGAAACACCGTAAATTTT
CASSPTGVRSGNTVNF
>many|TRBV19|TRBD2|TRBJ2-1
TGTGCCAGTAGTCCAAAACGGGGACTAGATACCTACAATGAGCAGTTCTTC
CASSPKRGLDTYNEQFF
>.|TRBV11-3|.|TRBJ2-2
TGTGCCAGCAGCTTATCTGGGGACACCGGGGAGCTGTTTTTT
CASSLSGDTGELFF
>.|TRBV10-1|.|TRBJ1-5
TGCGCCAGCAGTGAGTTGTGGGGGAACCGGGACGGCAATCAGCCCCAGCACTTT
CASSELWGNRDGNQPQHF
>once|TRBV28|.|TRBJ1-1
TGTGCCAGCAGTACACAGGGTAATCGCGCTGAAGCTTTCTTT
CASSTQGNRAEAFF
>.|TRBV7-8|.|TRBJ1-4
TGTGCCAGCAGCTCTGGACTGTTTTTT
CASSSGLFF
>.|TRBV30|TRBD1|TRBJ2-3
TGTGCCTGGAGTGTAGGACAGGGAGACGCAGATACGCAGTATTTT
CAWSVGQGDADTQYF
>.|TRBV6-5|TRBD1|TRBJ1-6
TGTGCCAGCAGGTTGACAGGGCTCTATAATTCACCCCTCCACTTT
CASRLTGLYNSPLHF
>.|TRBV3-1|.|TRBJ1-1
TGTGCCAGCAGAGGCTGGATAGGAGCTTTCTTT
CASRGWIGAFF
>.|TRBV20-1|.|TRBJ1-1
TGCAGTGGTGGGGGGGCGAAAACTGAAGCTTTCTTT
CSGGGAKTEAFF
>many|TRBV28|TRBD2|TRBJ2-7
TGTGCCAGCACCGGACTAGCGGAGACCTACGAGCAGTACTTC
CASTGLAETYEQYF
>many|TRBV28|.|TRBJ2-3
TGTGCCAGTAACCGACCGAGCACAGATACGCAGTATTTT
CASNRPSTDTQYF
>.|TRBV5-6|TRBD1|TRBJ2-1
TGTGCCAGCAGCTTAGGGACAGGGGGCCATGAGCAGTTCTTC
CASSLGTGGHEQFF
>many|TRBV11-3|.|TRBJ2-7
TGTGCCAGCAGCTTAGATTACGGGGTCTACGAGCAGTACTTC
CASSLDYGVYEQYF
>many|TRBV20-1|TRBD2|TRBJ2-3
TGCAGTGCTAGAGGGGGAGGGTGGGATACGCAGTATTTT
CSARGGGWDTQYF
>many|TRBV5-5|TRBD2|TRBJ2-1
TGTGCCAGCAGCTTGACCCCGGGACTAGCGAGCTCCTACAATGAGCAGTTCTTC
CASSLTPGLASSYNEQFF
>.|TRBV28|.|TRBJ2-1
TGTGCCAGCAGTTTGAACCGTAACAGGGCCAACAATGAGCAGTTCTTC
CASSLNRNRANNEQFF
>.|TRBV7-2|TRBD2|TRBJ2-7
TGTGCCAGCAGCTTAGTCGGGGGGGTAGGGCAGTACTTC
CASSLVGGVGQYF
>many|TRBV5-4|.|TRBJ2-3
TGTGCCAGCACCCCGGGGGGCGGGAGCTTCACAGATACGCAGTATTTT
CASTPGGGSFTDTQYF
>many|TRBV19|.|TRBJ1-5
TGTGCCAGTATGGAGGATTTTCTGGGACTAGGGAGCAATCAGCCCCAGCATTTT
CASMEDFLGLGSNQPQHF
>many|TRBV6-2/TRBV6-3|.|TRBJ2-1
TGTGCCAGCAGTTACTCTGAGAGGGCCGGGGGTAATGAGCAGTTCTTC
CASSYSERAGGNEQFF
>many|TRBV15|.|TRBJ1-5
TGTGCCACCAGCAGAGAGAGGATTCAGCCCCAGCATTTT
CATSRERIQPQHF
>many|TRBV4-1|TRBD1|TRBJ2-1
TGCGCCAGCAGCCAAGGGACAGGAGTCAACAATGAGCAGTTCTTC
CASSQGTGVNNEQFF